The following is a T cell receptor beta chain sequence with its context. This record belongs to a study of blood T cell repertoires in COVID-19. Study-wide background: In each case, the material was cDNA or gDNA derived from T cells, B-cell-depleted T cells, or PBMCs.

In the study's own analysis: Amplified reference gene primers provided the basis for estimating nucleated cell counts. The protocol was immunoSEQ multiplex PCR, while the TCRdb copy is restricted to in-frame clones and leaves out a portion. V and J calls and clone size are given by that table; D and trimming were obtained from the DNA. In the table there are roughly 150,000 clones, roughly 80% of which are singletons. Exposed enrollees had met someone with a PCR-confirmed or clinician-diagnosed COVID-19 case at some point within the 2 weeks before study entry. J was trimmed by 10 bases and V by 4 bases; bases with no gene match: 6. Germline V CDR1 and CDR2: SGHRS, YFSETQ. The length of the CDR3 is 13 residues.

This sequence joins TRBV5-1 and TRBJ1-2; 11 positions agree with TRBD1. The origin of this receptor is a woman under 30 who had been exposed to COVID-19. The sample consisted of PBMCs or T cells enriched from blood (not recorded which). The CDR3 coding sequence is TGCGCCAGCAGCGGGGGACAGGGGGAAGACTACACCTTC. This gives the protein CASSGGQGEDYTF.